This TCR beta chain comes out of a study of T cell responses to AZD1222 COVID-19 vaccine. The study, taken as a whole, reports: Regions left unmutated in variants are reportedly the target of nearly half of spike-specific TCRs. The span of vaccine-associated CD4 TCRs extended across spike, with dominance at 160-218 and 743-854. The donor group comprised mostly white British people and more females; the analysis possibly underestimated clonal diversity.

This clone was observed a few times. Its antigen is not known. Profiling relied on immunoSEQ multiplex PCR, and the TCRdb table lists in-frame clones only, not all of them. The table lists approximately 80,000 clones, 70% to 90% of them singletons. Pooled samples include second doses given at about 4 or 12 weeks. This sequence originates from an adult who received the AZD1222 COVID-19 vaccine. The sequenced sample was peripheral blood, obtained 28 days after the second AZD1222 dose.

This CDR3 is CASTPGQAGPQHF. The CDR3 DNA is TGTGCCAGCACCCCCGGACAGGCAGGGCCCCAGCATTTT. The chain employs TRBV28 and TRBJ1-5; 7 nucleotides match TRBD1. CDR1 and CDR2 (germline): MDHEN, SYDVKM. V was clipped by 7 bases and J by 9 bases; unmatched bases: 9. The CDR3 sequence is 13 residues long.